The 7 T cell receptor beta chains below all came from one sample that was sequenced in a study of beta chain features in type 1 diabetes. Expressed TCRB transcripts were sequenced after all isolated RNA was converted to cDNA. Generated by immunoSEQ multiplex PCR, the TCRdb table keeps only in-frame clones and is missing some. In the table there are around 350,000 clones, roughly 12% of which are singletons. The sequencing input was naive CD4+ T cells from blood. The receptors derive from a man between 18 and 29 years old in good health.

CDR3 protein: CASSKRGASDYEQYF. The CDR3 coding sequence is TGTGCCAGCAGCAAAAGAGGTGCTAGCGACTACGAGCAGTACTTC. V usage is TRBV7-2 and J usage is TRBJ2-5; D possibly corresponds to TRBD2 (6 bases). The J call may be wrong; the DNA end is better matched by TRBJ2-7. The CDR3 spans 15 residues. Germline CDR1 SGHTA, CDR2 FQGNSA.

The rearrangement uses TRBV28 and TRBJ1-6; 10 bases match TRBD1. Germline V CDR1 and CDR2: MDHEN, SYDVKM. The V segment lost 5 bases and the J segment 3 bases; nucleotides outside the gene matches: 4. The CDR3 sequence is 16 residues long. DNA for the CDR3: TGTGCCAGCAGTGTAGGGACAGGGGTCTATAATTCACCCCTCCACTTT. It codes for CASSVGTGVYNSPLHF.

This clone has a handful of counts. The CDR3 is CASSVVPGPDTEAFF. The CDR3 region has the DNA TGTGCCAGCAGCGTAGTTCCGGGTCCGGACACTGAAGCTTTCTTT. The chain uses TRBV9 and TRBJ1-1; unclear D gene. The ends were cut back, 0 bases at V and 3 bases at J, with 12 bases in the middle. The CDR3 is 15 residues long. Germline V gene sequence: CDR1 SGDLS, CDR2 YYNGEE.

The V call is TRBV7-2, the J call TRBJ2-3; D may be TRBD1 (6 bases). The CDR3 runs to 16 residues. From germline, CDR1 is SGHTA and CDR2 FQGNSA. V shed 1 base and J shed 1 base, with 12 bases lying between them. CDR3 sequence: CASSLVAGAGTDTQYF. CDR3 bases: TGTGCCAGCAGCTTAGTCGCAGGGGCAGGCACAGATACGCAGTATTTT.

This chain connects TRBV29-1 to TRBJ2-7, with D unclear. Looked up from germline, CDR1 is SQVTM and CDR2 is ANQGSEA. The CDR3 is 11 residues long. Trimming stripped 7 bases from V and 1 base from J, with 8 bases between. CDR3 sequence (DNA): TGCAGCGCCTTTACTTCCTACGAGCAGTACTTC. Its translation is CSAFTSYEQYF.

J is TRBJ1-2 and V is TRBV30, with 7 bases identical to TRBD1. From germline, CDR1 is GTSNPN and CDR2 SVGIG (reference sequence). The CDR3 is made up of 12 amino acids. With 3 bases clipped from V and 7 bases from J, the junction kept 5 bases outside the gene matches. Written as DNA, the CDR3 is TGTGCCTGGAGACAGGGGTCGTCTGGCTACACCTTC. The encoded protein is CAWRQGSSGYTF.

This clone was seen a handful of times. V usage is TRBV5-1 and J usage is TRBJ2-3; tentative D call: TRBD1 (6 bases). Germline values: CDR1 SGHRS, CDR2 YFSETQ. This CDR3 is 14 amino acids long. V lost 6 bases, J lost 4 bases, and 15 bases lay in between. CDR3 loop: CASIQGSQPDTQYF. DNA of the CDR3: TGCGCCAGCATACAGGGAAGTCAACCAGATACGCAGTATTTT.